What follows are 20 T cell receptor beta chains derived from one specimen sequenced in a study of vaccination and CD4 T cells after COVID-19. The antigens these receptors bind are not known. This sample's treatment: roughly 11-day PBMC culture with coronavirus spike peptide pools or control peptides (ViraFEST assay). An Oncomine TCR Beta short-read assay was used to sequence the DNA from cultured CD4+ T cells. One entry per CDR3 protein results from TCRdb running MiXCR on the PCR reads. The sample lists approximately 15,000 distinct CDR3 sequences, around two fifths occurring once. Sequencing was done on a sample of CD4+ T cells from blood, cultured in vitro. The receptors derive from a human donor who had recovered from COVID-19.

The gene calls are TRBV30 and TRBJ1-6, with 7 bases that match TRBD1. In germline, CDR1 is GTSNPN, CDR2 SVGIG (reference sequence). V shed 0 bases, J shed 6 bases, and the junction held 2 bases outside the gene matches. The CDR3 has 14 amino acids. Here the CDR3 reads CAWSVPGGNSPLHF. CDR3 coding DNA: TGTGCCTGGAGTGTACCAGGGGGTAATTCACCCCTCCACTTT.

The chain carries TRBV18 and TRBJ1-5; 8 bases align to TRBD1. The CDR3 consists of 14 residues. Germline trimming cut 3 bases from V and 2 bases from J; bases unmatched to any gene: 0. Looked up from germline, CDR1 is KGHSH and CDR2 is LQKENI. The CDR3 is CASSPTGGNQPQHF. DNA of the CDR3: TGTGCCAGCTCACCGACAGGGGGCAATCAGCCCCAGCATTTT.

The rearrangement joins TRBV2 to TRBJ1-2; D is unclear. With 5 bases removed from V and 3 bases from J, the gap between germline ends came to 10 bases. CDR1 is SNHLY, CDR2 FYNNEI, per germline. The CDR3 covers 13 residues. The CDR3, as DNA: TGTGCCAGCAGTATCTCCGGGGACTATGGCTACACCTTC. Protein sequence: CASSISGDYGYTF.

The rearrangement links TRBV15 to TRBJ2-5, with D perhaps TRBD2 (6 bases). Trimming stripped 1 base from V and 3 bases from J, with 6 bases between. CDR3 size: 13 residues. Germline CDR1 reads LNHNV; CDR2 reads YYDKDF (reference sequence). The CDR3 coding sequence is TGTGCCACCAGCAGAGGACTAGAAGAGACCCAGTACTTC. Its translation: CATSRGLEETQYF.

The rearrangement links TRBV28 to TRBJ2-7; D gene ambiguous. Trimming removed 7 bases at V and 0 bases at J, with 7 bases between. The CDR3 is made up of 12 amino acids. In germline, CDR1 is MDHEN, CDR2 SYDVKM. The CDR3 nucleotides are TGTGCCAGCACCCCAACCTCCTACGAGCAGTACTTC. Its translation is CASTPTSYEQYF.

There are a few counts of this clonotype. The genes are TRBV6-1 and TRBJ1-6; D might be TRBD1 (6 bases). Germline values: CDR1 MNHNS, CDR2 SASEGT. Trimming took off 10 bases at V and 4 bases at J, with 14 bases between the two ends. The length of the CDR3 is 14 residues. CDR3 nucleotides: TGTGCCACCCTAGGGGGTTCTTATAATTCACCCCTCCACTTT. Translation gives CATLGGSYNSPLHF.

This clonotype was observed a few times. This chain connects TRBV2 to TRBJ2-3; D is uncertain. Trimming removed 3 bases from V and 1 base from J, with 17 bases in between. This CDR3 region has 17 residues. CDR1 is SNHLY and CDR2 is FYNNEI in the germline V gene. Written as DNA, the CDR3 is TGTGCCAGCAGTGATTGGGCGCGAGGTCGGGGCACAGATACGCAGTATTTT. It specifies CASSDWARGRGTDTQYF.

The chain couples TRBV9 to TRBJ1-2; 7 bases agree with TRBD1. This CDR3 has 15 residues. Germline assignment: CDR1 SGDLS and CDR2 YYNGEE. V was pared by 0 bases and J by 4 bases, with 6 bases of the junction left unmatched. CDR3 DNA sequence: TGTGCCAGCAGCGTAGCTCTGGGACAGTCCTATGGCTACACCTTC. It is translated as CASSVALGQSYGYTF.

The chain couples TRBV20-1 to TRBJ2-7, with TRBD2 matching over 9 bases. Germline CDR1 and CDR2: DFQATT and SNEGSKA (reference sequence). CDR3 size: 15 residues. Written as DNA, the CDR3 is TGCAGGGCGGGGGATTCTAGCGGGACCCTCTACGAGCAGTACTTC. Its translation: CRAGDSSGTLYEQYF.

In nucleotides, the CDR3 is TGTGCCAGCAGCCTACTAGTCCCCACAGATACGCAGTATTTT. It specifies CASSLLVPTDTQYF. V is TRBV2 and J is TRBJ2-3, with a weak D call TRBD2 (5 bases). The germline CDR1 and CDR2 sequences are SNHLY and FYNNEI. Trimming shortened V by 6 bases and J by 2 bases, and 12 bases separated the two germline ends. CDR3 length: 14 amino acids.

The chain carries TRBV10-3 and TRBJ1-1; 8 bases map to TRBD1. The junction had 4 bases not matched to a gene; V was cut back by 6 bases and J by 4 bases. The CDR3 runs 13 residues. The germline V gene has CDR1 ENHRY and CDR2 SYGVKD. The DNA of the CDR3 is TGTGCCATCAGACGGACAGGGAGCACTGAAGCTTTCTTT. Encoded protein: CAIRRTGSTEAFF.

This clonotype has a handful of counts. The chain uses TRBV20-1 and TRBJ1-2; D gene ambiguous. Germline V gives CDR1 DFQATT, CDR2 SNEGSKA (reference sequence). The germline V and J ends were trimmed by 5 bases and 5 bases, with 12 bases remaining between them. CDR3 length: 12 residues. CDR3 sequence: CSAPGPFYGYTF. The CDR3 DNA reads TGCAGTGCTCCCGGCCCGTTTTATGGCTACACCTTC.

This sequence joins TRBV25-1 and TRBJ2-3; D unresolved. V was cut by 4 bases and J by 4 bases, with 9 bases left in between. Germline V gene data show CDR1 as MGHDK and CDR2 as SYGVNS. This CDR3 region has 13 residues. The CDR3 sequence: CASSGAVSDTQYF. In DNA form, the CDR3 reads TGTGCCAGCAGTGGGGCGGTGTCAGATACGCAGTATTTT.

The chain employs TRBV7-3 and TRBJ2-3; 7 bases fit TRBD2. CDR3 length: 16 amino acids. In germline, CDR1 is SGHTA, CDR2 FQGTGA. Trimming took 0 bases from V and 5 from J; bases not matched to a gene: 8. The CDR3 is CASSLTPAGLGDTQYF. CDR3 nucleotide sequence: TGTGCCAGCAGCTTAACGCCAGCGGGATTAGGAGATACGCAGTATTTT.

The rearrangement links TRBV20-1 to TRBJ1-1; D unresolved. Trimming shortened V by 5 bases and J by 3 bases, and 13 bases separated the two germline ends. The germline V gene encodes CDR1 DFQATT and CDR2 SNEGSKA (reference sequence). The CDR3 contains 13 residues. Here the CDR3 reads CSAPRPLDTEAFF. CDR3 nucleotide sequence: TGCAGTGCTCCCCGCCCCTTGGACACTGAAGCTTTCTTT.

This clonotype was detected a few times. The chain joins TRBV6-1 to TRBJ2-1; TRBD2 matches at 13 bases. The germline V gene has CDR1 MNHNS and CDR2 SASEGT. This CDR3 spans 16 amino acids. Losses at the gene ends were 4 bases for V and 8 bases for J; bases not matched to a gene: 8. The CDR3 region has the DNA TGTGCCAGCAGTGCCAGGACTAGCGGGAGCGGGGATGAGCAGTTCTTC. Amino acid sequence: CASSARTSGSGDEQFF.

The chain carries TRBV6-1 and TRBJ2-7, with 7 bases lining up with TRBD1. CDR3 size: 13 residues. Germline CDR1 and CDR2: MNHNS and SASEGT. V lost 6 bases to trimming and J lost 3 bases; unmatched junction nucleotides: 5. The CDR3 nucleotides are TGTGCCAGCAGACTGGACAGGCTCTACGAGCAGTACTTC. As protein: CASRLDRLYEQYF.

This clonotype was observed a few times. The CDR3, as DNA: TGTGCCAGCAGCTTAGGGGGTGGTAACTATGGCTACACCTTC. Translating it yields CASSLGGGNYGYTF. The V call is TRBV7-3, the J call TRBJ1-2; D is perhaps TRBD1 (5 bases). Trimming removed 2 bases at V and 1 base at J, with 8 bases between. There are 14 residues in the CDR3. The V gene's germline CDR1 is SGHTA and CDR2 FQGTGA.

The chain links TRBV30 to TRBJ2-5, with D uncertain. The CDR3 totals 12 residues. CDR1 GTSNPN and CDR2 SVGIG come from the germline V gene (reference sequence). The V gene lost 5 bases and the J gene lost 5 bases, with 12 bases spanning the gap. In DNA form, the CDR3 reads TGTGCCTGGGGCGAGGATGGGGAGACCCAGTACTTC. Its translation is CAWGEDGETQYF.

A few counts support this clonotype. The gene calls are TRBV6-9 and TRBJ1-3; weak D call: TRBD1 (6 bases). With 4 bases removed from V and 1 base from J, the gap between germline ends came to 11 bases. This CDR3 is built from 15 residues. From germline, CDR1 is MNHGY and CDR2 SVAAGI. CDR3 loop: CASSWQTGSGNTIYF. The CDR3 coding sequence is TGTGCCAGCAGTTGGCAGACAGGATCTGGAAACACCATATATTTT.